Each of the 5 T cell receptor beta chains below was sequenced from the same sample in a study of technical replicates of blood from several donors. The method was immunoSEQ multiplex PCR; TCRdb's version includes in-frame clones alone and lacks a portion of them. This table holds fewer than 90,000 clones, approximately 92% found once. Input material: T cells isolated from PBMCs. These receptors were taken from a human donor in good health.

The V and J genes are TRBV7-2 and TRBJ2-7, with no clear D. Germline lookup yields CDR1 SGHTA and CDR2 FQGNSA. Trimming left V 4 bases short and J 1 base short, with 14 bases between. There are 15 residues in the CDR3. The CDR3 protein is CASSSLAAGSYEQYF. For the CDR3, the DNA is TGTGCCAGCAGCTCCTTGGCCGCCGGGTCCTACGAGCAGTACTTC. The full variable domain, rest sourced from reference TRBV7-2 and TRBJ2-7, is GAGVSQSPSNKVTEKGKDVELRCDPISGHTALYWYRQSLGQGLEFLIYFQGNSAPDKSGLPSDRFSAERTGGSVSTLTIQRTQQEDSAVYLCASSSLAAGSYEQYFGPGTRLTVT.

The chain carries TRBV5-6 and TRBJ1-3; D uncertain. The V gene lost 2 bases and the J gene lost 0 bases, with 9 bases spanning the gap. Germline loops: CDR1 SGHDT, CDR2 YYEEEE. This CDR3 region has 15 residues. CDR3 sequence reads: CASSLDYFSGNTIYF. The CDR3 nucleotides are TGTGCCAGCAGCTTAGATTACTTCTCTGGAAACACCATATATTTT.

The chain joins TRBV27 to TRBJ2-3, with D maybe TRBD1 (6 bases). The germline gives CDR1 MNHEY, CDR2 SMNVEV (reference sequence). This CDR3 contains 13 residues. V dropped 8 bases and J dropped 2 bases, with 11 bases sitting between them. The DNA for the CDR3 is TGTGCCAGCGGGGGCGGGTACACAGATACGCAGTATTTT. This gives the protein CASGGGYTDTQYF.

The chain is built from TRBV7-2 and TRBJ1-5; D call uncertain. CDR1 is SGHTA and CDR2 is FQGNSA in the germline V gene. V dropped 5 bases and J dropped 4 bases, with 18 bases sitting between them. The length of the CDR3 is 16 residues. CDR3 coding DNA: TGTGCCAGCAGCCCAAACACCGCGGGGTCAAATCAGCCCCAGCATTTT. Protein: CASSPNTAGSNQPQHF.

V and J are TRBV20-1 and TRBJ2-2, with a possible D match to TRBD1 (6 bases). The CDR3 is made up of 11 amino acids. In germline, CDR1 is DFQATT, CDR2 SNEGSKA (reference sequence). The V end was cut by 5 bases, the J end by 6 bases, with 7 bases between. CDR3 DNA: TGCAGTGCTTACAGGGCCGGGGAGCTGTTTTTT. Its translation is CSAYRAGELFF.